The 26 T cell receptor beta chains below all came from one sample that was sequenced in a study of T cell clonality in common variable immunodeficiency. Only in-frame clones appear in the TCRdb table, and some are missing; sequencing was by immunoSEQ multiplex PCR. Its listing shows more than 6,500 clones. Study findings and constraints: Common variable immunodeficiency TCR beta sequences reportedly had fewer deletions and N-nucleotide insertions.

Their target antigens are unknown. Sequenced material: peripheral blood mononuclear cells. Source of these receptors: a human donor with common variable immunodeficiency.

A word on this clone: The read halts 3 residues ahead of the CDR3 end, with the missing end drawn from the germline J gene. The chain is built from TRBV19 and TRBJ1-5, with D hard to call. Trimming removed 6 bases at V and 4 bases at J, with 22 bases between. Germline V gives CDR1 LNHDA, CDR2 SQIVND (reference sequence). This CDR3 contains 17 residues. CDR3 region: CASSLIPSAGINQPQHF. The sequenced CDR3 bases are TGTGCCAGTAGCCTCATACCCTCGGCGGGTATTAATCAGCCC.

With respect to this clone: Coverage ceases 3 residues before the CDR3 finishes, and the germline J gene fills in the end. This chain connects TRBV5-1 to TRBJ2-7; D ambiguous. CDR3 size: 13 residues. CDR1 SGHRS and CDR2 YFSETQ come from the germline V gene. V lost 0 bases to trimming and J lost 2 bases, with 6 bases between them. The CDR3 spells CASSLDLPYEQYF. The sequenced part of the CDR3 DNA is TGCGCCAGCAGCTTGGATCTTCCCTACGAG.

In regard to this clone: The sequenced fragment ends 3 residues before the CDR3 boundary, so the rest is inferred from the germline J gene. The rearrangement uses TRBV2 and TRBJ2-7; TRBD1 matches at 7 bases. This CDR3 has 14 amino acids. The germline V gene encodes CDR1 SNHLY and CDR2 FYNNEI. The V segment lost 6 bases and the J segment 0 bases; nucleotides outside the gene matches: 5. This CDR3 is CASRGQRDSYEQYF. The sequenced CDR3 bases are TGTGCCAGCAGGGGACAGAGGGACTCCTACGAG. The variable domain in full, with the rest retrieved from reference TRBV2 and TRBJ2-7, is EPEVTQTPSHQVTQMGQEVILRCVPISNHLYFYWYRQILGQKVEFLVSFYNNEISEKSEIFDDQFSVERPDGSNFTLKIRSTKLEDSAMYFCASRGQRDSYEQYFGPGTRLTVT.

This clone is deemed medium-sized (0.01 to 0.1%) by its frequency. Read sequence stops 3 residues before the CDR3 end, and the germline J gene provides the missing end. The rearrangement links TRBV14 to TRBJ1-1, with D unresolved. The V gene lost 0 bases and the J gene lost 6 bases, with 14 bases spanning the gap. Looked up from germline, CDR1 is SGHDN and CDR2 is FVKESK. The CDR3 has 15 residues. The covered CDR3 bases are TGTGCCAGCAGCCAAGAGAGAGGGTGGAGGGCTGAA. It is translated as CASSQERGWRAE. The whole CDR3 region reads CASSQERGWRAEAFF.

To note about this clone: Read sequence stops 3 residues before the CDR3 end, and the germline J gene provides the missing end. V gene TRBV19 combines with J gene TRBJ2-5; tentative D call: TRBD1 (5 bases). The CDR3 loop spans 13 amino acids. Trimming shortened V by 4 bases and J by 1 base, and 7 bases separated the two germline ends. From germline, CDR1 is LNHDA and CDR2 SQIVND (reference sequence). The sequenced part of the CDR3 DNA is TGTGCCAGTAGTACGACAGCCCAAGAGACC. Residues: CASSTTAQET. In full, the CDR3 reads CASSTTAQETQYF.

On this clone itself: The read finishes 3 residues shy of the CDR3 end, and the germline J gene is used to complete it. The V and J genes are TRBV6-1 and TRBJ2-7, with D tentatively TRBD1 (5 bases). V lost 2 bases and J lost 6, with 14 bases in between. CDR1 is MNHNS and CDR2 is SASEGT in the germline V gene. This CDR3 comprises 14 residues. The CDR3 loop reads CASSETQDQGEQYF. Incomplete CDR3 DNA: TGTGCCAGCAGTGAAACCCAAGACCAGGGCGAG.

The CDR3 sequence is CASSLGGTGETQYF. Partial CDR3 DNA: TGTGCCAGCAGCTTAGGAGGGACAGGAGAGACC. This chain connects TRBV7-6 to TRBJ2-5, with 8 bases lining up with TRBD1. Sequencing ends 3 residues short of the CDR3 end; the germline J gene provides the rest. Unmatched junction bases numbered 2, after V lost 1 base and J lost 4 bases. This CDR3 is built from 14 residues. CDR1 and CDR2 from the germline V gene are SGHVS and FNYEAQ.

A word on this clone: The CDR3 end falls 3 residues outside the read, so it is completed with the germline J gene. The gene calls are TRBV19 and TRBJ2-1; no reliable D call. Trimming took 4 bases from V and 7 from J, leaving 11 bases between them. This CDR3 region has 13 residues. CDR1 LNHDA and CDR2 SQIVND come from the germline V gene (reference sequence). The covered CDR3 bases are TGTGCCAGTAGTAGCGGTGTACAAAATGAG. Translation gives CASSSGVQNE. The CDR3 as a whole reads CASSSGVQNEQFF. Complete variable domain (other parts from reference TRBV19 and TRBJ2-1): DGGITQSPKYLFRKEGQNVTLSCEQNLNHDAMYWYRQDPGQGLRLIYYSQIVNDFQKGDIAEGYSVSREKKESFPLTVTSAQKNPTAFYLCASSSGVQNEQFFGPGTRLTVL.

Details on this clone: The CDR3 extends 3 residues past the end of the read, so its final part is completed from the germline J gene. The chain combines TRBV7-6 with TRBJ2-1, with D perhaps TRBD1 (6 bases). Trimming pared 7 bases from V and 0 bases from J, leaving 16 bases between. CDR1 is SGHVS and CDR2 is FNYEAQ in the germline V gene. The CDR3 is 16 residues long. The CDR3 bases that were read are TGTGCCAGCACCCTACAGGGACCTAGCTCCTACAATGAG. It is translated as CASTLQGPSSYNE. The complete CDR3 sequence is CASTLQGPSSYNEQFF. Together with reference TRBV7-6 and TRBJ2-1, the CDR3 gives the full variable domain: GAGVSQSPRYKVTKRGQDVALRCDPISGHVSLYWYRQALGQGPEFLTYFNYEAQQDKSGLPNDRFSAERPEGSISTLTIQRTEQRDSAMYRCASTLQGPSSYNEQFFGPGTRLTVL.

Remarks on this clone: The read ends 3 residues shy of where the CDR3 ends; the end is completed using the germline J gene. The chain carries TRBV5-1 and TRBJ2-7; no reliable D call. This CDR3 spans 13 amino acids. The germline gives CDR1 SGHRS, CDR2 YFSETQ. The ends were cut back, 0 bases at V and 2 bases at J, with 6 bases in the middle. CDR3 DNA (partial): TGCGCCAGCAGCTTGGCGCTAGCCTACGAG. This gives the protein CASSLALAYE. From start to end, the CDR3 is CASSLALAYEQYF.

Note on this clone: The CDR3 end falls 3 residues outside the read, so it is completed with the germline J gene. The chain couples TRBV6-2 or TRBV6-3 to TRBJ2-7; D is perhaps TRBD1 (6 bases). V was shortened by 6 bases and J by 3 bases, with 24 bases between the two germline ends. The CDR3 has 17 residues. Germline lookup yields CDR1 MNHEY and CDR2 SVGEGT. CDR3 protein: CASRPRSGAPSFYEQYF. CDR3 DNA, as far as it was read: TGTGCCAGCAGACCTCGTTCAGGGGCCCCATCTTTCTACGAG.

Frequency places this clone as medium-sized. Sequencing ends 3 residues short of the CDR3 end; the germline J gene provides the rest. The rearrangement uses TRBV9 and TRBJ2-7; the match to TRBD1 covers 9 bases. The germline CDR1 and CDR2 sequences are SGDLS and YYNGEE. J lost 3 bases, V lost 4 bases, and 8 bases had no gene match. This CDR3 is 15 amino acids long. Here the CDR3 reads CASSSRTGEIYEQYF. The part of the CDR3 DNA that was read is TGTGCCAGCAGCTCCCGGACAGGGGAGATCTACGAG.

Judged by frequency, this clone is medium-sized. Coverage ceases 3 residues before the CDR3 finishes, and the germline J gene fills in the end. This chain joins TRBV18 and TRBJ1-4, with 7 nucleotides matching TRBD1. The CDR3 is 16 residues long. V was pared by 2 bases and J by 6 bases, with 9 bases of the junction left unmatched. The germline gives CDR1 KGHSH, CDR2 LQKENI. This CDR3 is CASSPFQGEMDEKLFF. The CDR3 bases that were read are TGTGCCAGCTCACCATTTCAGGGGGAAATGGATGAAAAA.

A note on this clone: The observed sequence ends 3 residues before the CDR3 terminus, with the missing tail filled in from the germline J gene. The J gene is TRBJ2-3, the V gene TRBV19, with 13 bases aligning to TRBD2. CDR3 size: 18 residues. Germline V lookup: CDR1 LNHDA, CDR2 SQIVND (reference sequence). The trim removed 6 bases at V and 3 bases at J, leaving 12 bases unmatched. The CDR3 sequence is CASSRMRGTSGVTDTQYF. The covered CDR3 bases are TGTGCCAGTAGCCGAATGAGAGGGACTAGCGGGGTAACAGATACG. Based on the CDR3 plus reference TRBV19 and TRBJ2-3, the full variable domain is DGGITQSPKYLFRKEGQNVTLSCEQNLNHDAMYWYRQDPGQGLRLIYYSQIVNDFQKGDIAEGYSVSREKKESFPLTVTSAQKNPTAFYLCASSRMRGTSGVTDTQYFGPGTRLTVL.

Notes on this clone: The read terminates 3 residues before the CDR3 end, so the remaining end is supplied by the germline J gene. This chain connects TRBV19 to TRBJ2-7, with D perhaps matching TRBD2 (6 bases). This CDR3 is 13 amino acids long. Between the trimmed V and J ends, which lost 5 bases and 4 bases, there was a span of 12 bases. CDR1 and CDR2 from the germline V gene are LNHDA and SQIVND (reference sequence). The covered CDR3 bases are TGTGCCAGTAGTCGGGGGAAAAAATACGAG. Amino acid sequence: CASSRGKKYE. The full CDR3 reads CASSRGKKYEQYF. Looking up the rest from reference TRBV19 and TRBJ2-7 gives the full variable domain: DGGITQSPKYLFRKEGQNVTLSCEQNLNHDAMYWYRQDPGQGLRLIYYSQIVNDFQKGDIAEGYSVSREKKESFPLTVTSAQKNPTAFYLCASSRGKKYEQYFGPGTRLTVT.

On this clone: The observed sequence ends 3 residues before the CDR3 terminus, with the missing tail filled in from the germline J gene. The gene calls are TRBV30 and TRBJ2-1, with TRBD1 matching 8 bases. The trim removed 2 bases at V and 2 bases at J, leaving 8 bases unmatched. The CDR3 spans 16 residues. Germline V gives CDR1 GTSNPN, CDR2 SVGIG (reference sequence). The covered CDR3 bases are TGTGCCTGGAGTTCCTCAGGGGGCGGGGCCTACAATGAG. This translates into CAWSSSGGGAYNE. The CDR3, in full, reads CAWSSSGGGAYNEQFF.

In regard to this clone: The CDR3 is cut off 3 residues early in the read; its end comes from the germline J gene. The chain carries TRBV19 and TRBJ1-1; D gene ambiguous. The V end lost 6 bases, the J end lost 1 base, and 9 bases lay between the germline ends. The CDR3 contains 13 residues. The V gene's germline CDR1 is LNHDA and CDR2 SQIVND (reference sequence). The CDR3 reads CASRVSENTEAFF. The sequenced part of the CDR3 DNA is TGTGCCAGTAGGGTAAGCGAGAACACTGAA.

To note about this clone: The missing CDR3 end, 3 residues past where the read stops, is filled in from the germline J gene. The chain is built from TRBV19 and TRBJ2-7, with D possibly TRBD2 on 5 matching bases. Trimming pared 6 bases from V and 5 bases from J, leaving 14 bases between. The germline CDR1 and CDR2 sequences are LNHDA and SQIVND (reference sequence). The CDR3 covers 13 residues. The CDR3 loop is CASRPNEGHEQYF. Incomplete CDR3 DNA: TGTGCCAGTAGACCGAATGAGGGTCACGAG.

Regarding this clone: The read terminates 3 residues ahead of where the CDR3 ends, so the germline J gene completes it. This chain joins TRBV5-1 and TRBJ2-7, with 9 bases lining up with TRBD2. Looked up from germline, CDR1 is SGHRS and CDR2 is YFSETQ. This CDR3 comprises 15 residues. V dropped 4 bases and J dropped 4; count of bases not matched to a gene: 9. This chain's CDR3 is CASSTGLARGYEQYF. The DNA read from the CDR3 is TGCGCCAGCAGCACCGGACTAGCGCGAGGGTACGAG.

Remarks on this clone: At the DNA level, this CDR3 is encoded by other sequences in the same sample as well. Partial CDR3 DNA: TGTGCCTGGAGTGTAACTAGCGGTGCGAAGACC. Its protein is CAWSVTSGAKT. The CDR3 in its entirety is CAWSVTSGAKTQYF. This sequence joins TRBV30 and TRBJ2-5, with TRBD2 matching over 8 bases. The read comes to an end 3 residues before the CDR3 does, leaving the germline J gene to fill in the end. With 0 bases clipped from V and 6 bases from J, the junction kept 6 bases outside the gene matches. Germline V gene lookup returns CDR1 GTSNPN and CDR2 SVGIG (reference sequence). The CDR3 loop spans 14 amino acids.

This clone ranks as medium-sized in terms of frequency. The CDR3 spells CSANFWGHTDTQYF. CDR3 bases read: TGCAGTGCTAATTTCTGGGGGCACACAGATACG. V and J are TRBV20-1 and TRBJ2-3, with a tentative D call TRBD1 (6 bases). The read finishes 3 residues shy of the CDR3 end, and the germline J gene is used to complete it. The V gene lost 4 bases and the J gene lost 2 bases, with 13 bases spanning the gap. Germline values: CDR1 DFQATT, CDR2 SNEGSKA (reference sequence). This CDR3 spans 14 amino acids.

Worth noting for this clone: The missing CDR3 end, 3 residues past where the read stops, is filled in from the germline J gene. The V call is TRBV29-1, the J call TRBJ2-1; 13 bases map to TRBD2. Germline V gives CDR1 SQVTM, CDR2 ANQGSEA. The CDR3 covers 16 residues. With 1 base clipped from V and 8 bases from J, the junction kept 8 bases outside the gene matches. The DNA read from the CDR3 is TGCAGCGTTGAAGGGACTAGCGGGGGCTCTGTATATGAG. Translating it yields CSVEGTSGGSVYE. The entire CDR3 protein reads CSVEGTSGGSVYEQFF.

Remarks on this clone: The read gets to within 3 residues of the CDR3 end, and the germline J gene fills in the rest. The chain uses TRBV20-1 and TRBJ2-1, with 8 bases matching TRBD2. The ends lost 4 bases at V and 3 bases at J; junction bases unmatched: 5. CDR1 is DFQATT and CDR2 is SNEGSKA in the germline V gene (reference sequence). The CDR3 extends over 14 amino acids. This chain's CDR3 is CSATTSGFYNEQFF. The covered CDR3 bases are TGCAGTGCTACTACTAGCGGATTCTACAATGAG.

As regards this clone: The sequence runs out 3 residues before the end of the CDR3; the remainder is reconstructed from the germline J gene. The chain couples TRBV2 to TRBJ2-5, with TRBD1 matching 7 bases. The junction had 8 bases not matched to a gene; V was cut back by 6 bases and J by 4 bases. Germline CDR1 SNHLY, CDR2 FYNNEI. This CDR3 contains 14 residues. The part of the CDR3 DNA that was read is TGTGCCAGCAGACCCCAGACAGGGTTAGAGACC. Its translation: CASRPQTGLET. In full, the CDR3 reads CASRPQTGLETQYF.

A note on this clone: Read data end 3 residues before the CDR3 end; the end is taken from the germline J gene. The J gene is TRBJ1-5, the V gene TRBV18; weak D call: TRBD1 (5 bases). V was clipped by 3 bases and J by 3 bases, with 9 bases between them. The CDR3 is 14 residues long. CDR1 KGHSH and CDR2 LQKENI come from the germline V gene. CDR3 DNA (partial): TGTGCCAGCTCACCGACAGACTCCAATCAGCCC. This translates into CASSPTDSNQP. The whole CDR3 sequence reads CASSPTDSNQPQHF.

In the case of this clone: The read terminates 3 residues before the CDR3 end, so the remaining end is supplied by the germline J gene. This rearrangement joins TRBV5-6 to TRBJ2-7; 8 nucleotides line up with TRBD1. The V gene end was trimmed by 4 bases and the J gene end by 0 bases; junction bases not matched to a gene: 6. Germline values: CDR1 SGHDT, CDR2 YYEEEE. This CDR3 spans 15 amino acids. CDR3 bases read: TGTGCCAGCAGCATTATACAGGGGGACTCCTACGAG. As protein: CASSIIQGDSYE. The full CDR3 sequence reads CASSIIQGDSYEQYF.